This passage covers 3 T cell receptor beta chains from one sample sequenced in a study of cytomegalovirus exposure and HLA in healthy donors. PCR was performed using 60 Vbeta and 13 Jbeta primers. Libraries were prepared by immunoSEQ multiplex PCR; TCRdb keeps only in-frame clonotypes and omits some of them. The sample includes 50,000 or so clones, more than 65% seen only once; the top ten take 2.5% to 3.5%. The specimen was PBMCs. The receptor source for this set is a woman between 18 and 30 years old in good health and CMV-seronegative.

This chain uses TRBV5-1 with TRBJ2-5, with D possibly matching TRBD2 (5 bases). The CDR3 extends over 16 amino acids. V shed 2 bases and J shed 0 bases, with 14 bases lying between them. Germline CDR1 SGHRS, CDR2 YFSETQ. Here the CDR3 reads CASSFSVASYQETQYF. DNA for the CDR3: TGCGCCAGCAGCTTTTCGGTAGCGTCGTACCAAGAGACCCAGTACTTC.

The chain joins TRBV6-1 to TRBJ1-2, with 7 positions matching TRBD1. In germline, CDR1 is MNHNS, CDR2 SASEGT. The V and J ends lost 3 bases and 0 bases, in that order; junction bases with no gene match: 4. This CDR3 region has 15 residues. CDR3 residues: CASSETGSPNYGYTF. The CDR3 bases are TGTGCCAGCAGTGAGACAGGGTCACCTAACTATGGCTACACCTTC.

J is TRBJ2-7 and V is TRBV6-5; 7 bases fit TRBD1. CDR3 length: 13 amino acids. In germline, CDR1 is MNHEY, CDR2 SVGAGI. The J segment lost 0 bases and the V segment lost 11 bases, leaving 7 bases of the junction unmatched. CDR3 sequence (DNA): TGTGCCGGCACCCGACAGGGCTCCTACGAGCAGTACTTC. It is translated as CAGTRQGSYEQYF.